Listed here are 32 T cell receptor beta chains from one sample, sequenced in a study of blood T cell repertoires in COVID-19. Only in-frame clones appear in the TCRdb table, and some are missing; sequencing was by immunoSEQ multiplex PCR. The table has 40,000 to 60,000 clones, approximately 81% seen once; the top ten hold approximately 6%. Sequencing used peripheral blood. The receptors stem from a woman aged 60-75 years with acute or convalescent COVID-19.

CDR3 in DNA: TGTGCCACCAGTGGGGTTACGGGACAGGCCTACAATGAGCAGTTCTTC. Encoded protein: CATSGVTGQAYNEQFF. The gene calls are TRBV24-1 and TRBJ2-1; the match to TRBD1 covers 8 bases. Looked up from germline, CDR1 is KGHDR and CDR2 is SFDVKD. CDR3 length equals 16 residues. V lost 5 bases to trimming and J lost 2 bases; unmatched junction nucleotides: 7.

The chain couples TRBV6-4 to TRBJ2-7; 7 nucleotides align to TRBD1. CDR1 is MRHNA, CDR2 SNTAGT, per germline. V lost 4 bases and J lost 5; bases outside the gene matches: 5. This CDR3 spans 13 amino acids. The CDR3: CASSASQGDEQYF. DNA of the CDR3: TGTGCCAGCAGTGCCTCCCAGGGGGACGAGCAGTACTTC.

The J gene is TRBJ2-7, the V gene TRBV12-3 or TRBV12-4; 8 nucleotides agree with TRBD1. With 8 bases clipped from V and 1 base from J, the junction kept 4 bases outside the gene matches. The CDR3 loop spans 13 amino acids. The CDR3 sequence is CASGQGLSYEQYF. In nucleotides, the CDR3 is TGTGCCAGCGGACAGGGTCTGTCCTACGAGCAGTACTTC.

The CDR3 bases are TGTGCCAGTAGTATAGACCAGGGGGACTCACCCCTCCACTTT. Encoded protein: CASSIDQGDSPLHF. V gene TRBV19 combines with J gene TRBJ1-6; 7 nucleotides align to TRBD1. The J segment lost 10 bases and the V segment lost 0 bases, leaving 3 bases of the junction unmatched. Germline V gene data show CDR1 as LNHDA and CDR2 as SQIVND (reference sequence). The CDR3 extends over 14 amino acids.

The V gene is TRBV14, the J gene TRBJ2-5, with D unclear. The CDR3 spans 11 residues. With 4 bases removed from V and 7 bases from J, the gap between germline ends came to 7 bases. The germline CDR1 and CDR2 sequences are SGHDN and FVKESK. For the CDR3, the DNA is TGTGCCAGCAGCCGCAGTCCGACCCAGTACTTC. Protein sequence: CASSRSPTQYF.

This clone was detected once. This chain uses TRBV19 with TRBJ2-5, with D hard to call. The CDR3 runs 12 residues. The V end lost 4 bases, the J end lost 7 bases, and 10 bases lay between the germline ends. Germline V gene sequence: CDR1 LNHDA, CDR2 SQIVND (reference sequence). CDR3 protein: CASSTPPGTQYF. The CDR3 nucleotides read TGTGCCAGTAGTACCCCCCCAGGGACCCAGTACTTC.

The genes are TRBV5-1 and TRBJ2-3, with a possible D match to TRBD2 (7 bases). The CDR3 has 18 residues. V was trimmed by 2 bases and J by 6 bases, leaving 25 bases between them. CDR1 is SGHRS and CDR2 is YFSETQ in the germline V gene. For the CDR3, the DNA is TGCGCCAGCAGCTTTTGGACCCCCTCTGCGGGGGCGAGGGATACGCAGTATTTT. The encoded protein is CASSFWTPSAGARDTQYF.

This chain connects TRBV7-3 to TRBJ2-3; 7 bases map to TRBD2. This CDR3 is built from 15 residues. Looked up from germline, CDR1 is SGHTA and CDR2 is FQGTGA. Losses at the gene ends were 3 bases for V and 2 bases for J; bases not matched to a gene: 5. The CDR3 loop is CASSLSRGYTDTQYF. The DNA of the CDR3 is TGTGCCAGCAGCTTGTCGCGGGGGTACACAGATACGCAGTATTTT.

CDR3 DNA sequence: TGTGCCAGCAGCCTCTCTAGCGGCCTTCAGGTGGAGCAGTACTTC. Encoded protein: CASSLSSGLQVEQYF. V is TRBV7-2 and J is TRBJ2-7, with 7 bases lining up with TRBD2. CDR1 SGHTA and CDR2 FQGNSA come from the germline V gene. Unmatched junction bases numbered 14, after V lost 5 bases and J lost 7 bases. CDR3 size: 15 residues.

The CDR3 reads CASSPQVLNYGYTF. The CDR3 region has the DNA TGTGCCAGCTCACCTCAGGTTCTTAACTATGGCTACACCTTC. The chain is built from TRBV18 and TRBJ1-2; D gene ambiguous. Germline assignment: CDR1 KGHSH and CDR2 LQKENI. V gave up 3 bases and J gave up 1 base, with 9 bases separating them. CDR3 size: 14 residues.

The rearrangement joins TRBV25-1 to TRBJ2-2; 14 nucleotides align to TRBD2. The germline V gene encodes CDR1 MGHDK and CDR2 SYGVNS. The CDR3 totals 15 residues. V shed 8 bases and J 6 bases; nucleotides not matched to a gene: 5. The CDR3 sequence is CASGGLAGVAGELFF. The CDR3 DNA follows: TGTGCCAGCGGGGGACTAGCGGGAGTGGCCGGGGAGCTGTTTTTT.

This rearrangement joins TRBV5-1 to TRBJ2-7; D remains unclear. The germline V gene has CDR1 SGHRS and CDR2 YFSETQ. The CDR3 length is 16 residues. The germline V and J ends were trimmed by 0 bases and 2 bases, with 15 bases remaining between them. The CDR3 here is CASSLVFGDLPYEQYF. In DNA, the CDR3 is TGCGCCAGCAGCTTGGTCTTCGGAGACCTCCCCTACGAGCAGTACTTC.

The gene calls are TRBV2 and TRBJ2-7, with 9 positions matching TRBD1. V shed 0 bases and J 2 bases; nucleotides not matched to a gene: 5. This CDR3 is built from 16 residues. Germline lookup yields CDR1 SNHLY and CDR2 FYNNEI. The DNA for the CDR3 is TGTGCCAGCAGTGAAGCGCTTACAGGGGGCCCCTACGAGCAGTACTTC. This gives the protein CASSEALTGGPYEQYF.

This clone was detected a few times. The chain employs TRBV6-6 and TRBJ1-6; D unresolved. Germline CDR1 reads MNHNY; CDR2 reads SVGAGI (reference sequence). This CDR3 comprises 18 residues. Trimming removed 5 bases at V and 6 bases at J, with 23 bases between. The CDR3 DNA follows: TGTGCCAGCAGTCGTGTTACGAATCTGGGCAGAACTAATTCACCCCTCCACTTT. It yields the protein CASSRVTNLGRTNSPLHF.

The chain recombines TRBV15 with TRBJ2-2; 13 bases align to TRBD2. This CDR3 contains 17 residues. The J segment lost 5 bases and the V segment lost 3 bases, leaving 6 bases of the junction unmatched. Germline V CDR1 and CDR2: LNHNV, YYDKDF (reference sequence). CDR3 nucleotide sequence: TGTGCCACCAGCAGGTCGGGACTAGCGGGGACAACCGGGGAGCTGTTTTTT. Residues: CATSRSGLAGTTGELFF. The full variable domain, its missing parts supplied by reference TRBV15 and TRBJ2-2, is DAMVIQNPRYQVTQFGKPVTLSCSQTLNHNVMYWYQQKSSQAPKLLFHYYDKDFNNEADTPDNFQSRRPNTSFCFLDIRSPGLGDTAMYLCATSRSGLAGTTGELFFGEGSRLTVL.

The chain is built from TRBV4-3 and TRBJ1-1, with D hard to call. The CDR3 extends over 13 amino acids. Trimming left V 0 bases short and J 7 bases short, with 9 bases between. CDR1 is LGHNA and CDR2 is YSLEER in the germline V gene. CDR3: CASSQDPQREAFF. In DNA form, the CDR3 reads TGCGCCAGCAGCCAAGATCCCCAGCGTGAAGCTTTCTTT.

V gene TRBV7-3 combines with J gene TRBJ2-5; D unclear. The CDR3 extends over 14 amino acids. V was clipped by 1 base and J by 2 bases, with 8 bases between them. The germline CDR1 and CDR2 sequences are SGHTA and FQGTGA. The CDR3 bases are TGTGCCAGCAGCTTAAATCGCCAGCAAGAGACCCAGTACTTC. Its translation: CASSLNRQQETQYF.

The V and J genes are TRBV5-1 and TRBJ1-1, with 7 nucleotides matching TRBD1. The CDR3 runs to 14 residues. V gave up 5 bases and J gave up 4 bases; unmatched junction bases: 8. Germline CDR1 SGHRS, CDR2 YFSETQ. For the CDR3, the DNA is TGCGCCAGCAGGACGACAGGGCCCGGCACTGAAGCTTTCTTT. This gives the protein CASRTTGPGTEAFF.

This clone was detected a few times. The chain combines TRBV3-1 (or the pseudogene TRBV3-2) with TRBJ2-7, with 12 positions matching TRBD2. The germline V gene encodes CDR1 LGHDT and CDR2 YNNKEL (reference sequence). Trimming at V came to 2 bases and at J to 4 bases, leaving 6 bases not matched to a gene. The CDR3 extends over 16 amino acids. CDR3 nucleotides: TGTGCCAGCAGCCAATCCCTAGCGGGGGGGCTATACGAGCAGTACTTC. Translating gives CASSQSLAGGLYEQYF.

The rearrangement uses TRBV5-4 and TRBJ1-2, with D tentatively TRBD1 (5 bases). CDR1 SGHNT and CDR2 YYREEE come from the germline V gene (reference sequence). Trimming cost V 0 bases and J 0 bases, with 9 bases left between them. The CDR3 consists of 15 residues. The DNA of the CDR3 is TGTGCCAGCAGCTTGGAGGCGACAGCTAACTATGGCTACACCTTC. It yields the protein CASSLEATANYGYTF.

The chain uses TRBV5-4 and TRBJ2-3; possible D gene TRBD2, 6 bases. Germline lookup yields CDR1 SGHNT and CDR2 YYREEE (reference sequence). The CDR3 consists of 14 residues. V dropped 0 bases and J dropped 5 bases, with 10 bases sitting between them. CDR3 loop: CASSLVRGGDTQYF. CDR3 nucleotides: TGTGCCAGCAGCTTGGTCCGGGGAGGAGATACGCAGTATTTT. Full variable domain (remainder filled in from reference TRBV5-4 and TRBJ2-3): ETGVTQSPTHLIKTRGQQVTLRCSSQSGHNTVSWYQQALGQGPQFIFQYYREEENGRGNFPPRFSGLQFPNYSSELNVNALELDDSALYLCASSLVRGGDTQYFGPGTRLTVL.

The chain is built from TRBV7-2 and TRBJ1-5; D gene unclear. V was pared by 3 bases and J by 5 bases, with 11 bases between. The CDR3 spans 14 residues. Looked up from germline, CDR1 is SGHTA and CDR2 is FQGNSA. The DNA for the CDR3 is TGTGCCAGCAGCTTTGGGGAGAGGGATCAGCCCCAGCATTTT. Its translation: CASSFGERDQPQHF.

The rearrangement uses TRBV5-6 and TRBJ1-2, with D perhaps matching TRBD1 (6 bases). V dropped 4 bases and J dropped 7 bases, with 11 bases sitting between them. The CDR3 totals 12 residues. The germline gives CDR1 SGHDT, CDR2 YYEEEE. In DNA, the CDR3 is TGTGCCAGCAGCCAACAGGGTTCTGGCTACACCTTC. Its protein is CASSQQGSGYTF.

The chain combines TRBV11-2 with TRBJ2-1, with a weak D call TRBD2 (5 bases). V was clipped by 2 bases and J by 6 bases, with 14 bases between them. The CDR3 has 15 amino acids. Germline CDR1 SGHAT, CDR2 FQNNGV. The CDR3 sequence is CASSLPGLSGNEQFF. The CDR3 nucleotides read TGTGCCAGCAGCTTACCGGGTCTGAGCGGCAATGAGCAGTTCTTC.

The genes are TRBV2 and TRBJ2-7; TRBD1 agrees at 11 bases. Germline V gene lookup returns CDR1 SNHLY and CDR2 FYNNEI. Trimming took 6 bases from V and 2 from J; bases not matched to a gene: 6. This CDR3 region has 15 residues. Here the CDR3 reads CASRNPGQGAYEQYF. For the CDR3, the DNA is TGTGCCAGCAGAAATCCGGGACAGGGGGCCTACGAGCAGTACTTC.

This chain links TRBV4-2 with TRBJ2-2; tentatively, D is TRBD1 (7 bases). Per germline, CDR1 LGHNA and CDR2 YNFKEQ. The CDR3 is made up of 17 amino acids. V lost 4 bases and J lost 4, with 19 bases in between. The CDR3 DNA reads as TGTGCCAGCAGCCCACACCCGGACAGGCGGGGCACCGGGGAGCTGTTTTTT. Translated, it gives CASSPHPDRRGTGELFF.

The chain couples TRBV7-9 to TRBJ1-5; D may be TRBD1 (6 bases). Germline CDR1 and CDR2: SEHNR and FQNEAQ (reference sequence). The CDR3 is 12 amino acids. Trimming took 4 bases from V and 11 from J, leaving 12 bases between them. CDR3 nucleotides: TGTGCCAGCAGCTCAGGGGTGGAGACCCAGCATTTT. It translates to CASSSGVETQHF.

J is TRBJ2-7 and V is TRBV3-1 (or the pseudogene TRBV3-2); 7 bases are a match to TRBD1. Germline CDR1 is LGHDT and CDR2 is YNNKEL (reference sequence). Unmatched junction bases numbered 7, after V lost 5 bases and J lost 9 bases. This CDR3 has 12 amino acids. The CDR3 DNA reads as TGTGCCAGCAGCGAAGGGGACAGACGGCAGTACTTC. Its protein is CASSEGDRRQYF.

The V gene is TRBV6-1, the J gene TRBJ2-3; D gene ambiguous. CDR1 MNHNS and CDR2 SASEGT come from the germline V gene. The CDR3 extends over 14 amino acids. V shed 1 base and J shed 5 bases, with 10 bases lying between them. CDR3: CASSEVLVGDTQYF. The CDR3 nucleotides read TGTGCCAGCAGTGAAGTGCTAGTCGGAGATACGCAGTATTTT.

The J gene is TRBJ1-1, the V gene TRBV19; D call uncertain. From germline, CDR1 is LNHDA and CDR2 SQIVND (reference sequence). Between the trimmed V and J ends, which lost 2 bases and 0 bases, there was a span of 4 bases. The CDR3 has 13 amino acids. DNA of the CDR3: TGTGCCAGTAGTATATACATGAACACTGAAGCTTTCTTT. Amino acid sequence: CASSIYMNTEAFF.

The V and J genes are TRBV5-6 and TRBJ2-2; D gene unclear. The CDR3 is 12 amino acids. The germline V gene encodes CDR1 SGHDT and CDR2 YYEEEE. With 1 base removed from V and 7 bases from J, the gap between germline ends came to 5 bases. The CDR3 nucleotides read TGTGCCAGCAGCTTGACGGTCGGGGAGCTGTTTTTT. Encoded protein: CASSLTVGELFF.

This clone showed up just once. The gene calls are TRBV7-9 and TRBJ2-3, with 8 bases aligning to TRBD1. The CDR3 extends over 15 amino acids. Germline V gives CDR1 SEHNR, CDR2 FQNEAQ (reference sequence). Losses at the gene ends were 4 bases for V and 0 bases for J; bases not matched to a gene: 3. This CDR3 is CASSWRQGSTDTQYF. CDR3 coding DNA: TGTGCCAGCAGCTGGAGACAGGGGAGCACAGATACGCAGTATTTT. Filled out from reference TRBV7-9 and TRBJ2-3, the complete variable domain reads DTGVSQNPRHKITKRGQNVTFRCDPISEHNRLYWYRQTLGQGPEFLTYFQNEAQLEKSRLLSDRFSAERPKGSFSTLEIQRTEQGDSAMYLCASSWRQGSTDTQYFGPGTRLTVL.